A single sample gave rise to the 2 T cell receptor beta chains below, sequenced in a study of T cells in localized non-small cell lung cancer. TCRdb keeps only in-frame clones here, not all; method: immunoSEQ multiplex PCR. The sample consists of about 74,000 clones, about 81% of them appearing once. Sequenced material: peripheral blood, taken before any cancer treatment. These receptors came from a female donor aged 60 or older with stage I lung adenocarcinoma.

V usage is TRBV5-6 and J usage is TRBJ1-4, with D possibly TRBD1 on 5 matching bases. This CDR3 has 17 amino acids. V gave up 0 bases and J gave up 2 bases, with 14 bases separating them. CDR1 is SGHDT, CDR2 YYEEEE, per germline. The CDR3 DNA sequence: TGTGCCAGCAGCTTGGAGGGGCTAGGGTACACTAATGAAAAACTGTTTTTT. Translating it yields CASSLEGLGYTNEKLFF. Full variable domain (missing parts from reference TRBV5-6 and TRBJ1-4): DAGVTQSPTHLIKTRGQQVTLRCSPKSGHDTVSWYQQALGQGPQFIFQYYEEEERQRGNFPDRFSGHQFPNYSSELNVNALLLGDSALYLCASSLEGLGYTNEKLFFGSGTQLSVL.

The chain links TRBV12-2 to TRBJ2-4; the tabulated D call, TRBD2, remains unverified against the DNA. TRBV12-2 is assigned pseudogene status. The CDR3 extends over 17 amino acids. The CDR3 bases are TGTGCAAGTCGCTTACTTCCAGCGGGAGGATGGGAAAACATTCAGTACTTC. Encoded protein: CASRLLPAGGWENIQYF.